This T cell receptor beta chain was obtained from a study of tissue T cells after allogeneic stem cell transplantation. TCRdb's table, derived via immunoSEQ multiplex PCR, lists solely in-frame clones and lacks some. The sample includes around 7,000 clones, approximately 55% of them seen just once. The time point denotes: mouse harvest day 7 after allogeneic transplant. Tail vein injection delivered 10^7 T-cell-depleted bone marrow cells and 10^6 splenic CD5+ T cells. The CDR3 is 13 residues long. The V gene's germline CDR1 is FNHDT and CDR2 SITEND (reference sequence). J was trimmed by 9 bases and V by 5 bases; bases with no gene match: 4. Regarding this clone: All gene names here are mouse names. With the read ending 1 residue before the CDR3 end, the germline J gene is used to fill in that end.

Sequences were obtained from gut tissue. The chain recombines TRBV19 with TRBJ2-1; 11 nucleotides align to TRBD1. The TCR was taken from a female BALB/c mouse given C57BL/6 T cells with graft-versus-host disease after an allogeneic hematopoietic cell transplant. CDR3 protein: CASSRDRGGEQFF. The part of the CDR3 DNA that was read is TGTGCCAGCAGCCGGGACAGGGGGGGTGAGCAGTTC.